These 25 T cell receptor beta chains were sequenced from one sample in a study of T-cell memory formation after mild COVID-19 (dated by TCRdb to the early 2020s). The library was generated by 5' RACE. Sequencing took place on an Illumina NovaSeq 6000. The public sequencing data were trimmed at Q25 with fastp and processed into clonotypes with MiXCR by TCRdb, which kept only in-frame beta chains. Every CDR3 protein is listed once, alongside the most common genes and DNA of its rows. The table for this sample lists 390,000 or so distinct CDR3 sequences; approximately 15% of them were counted only once. Clones ranked in the top ten supply 20% to 25% of the sample. The sequenced sample consisted of PBMCs or a T cell subset sorted from them (not recorded which). The receptors come from a man between 18 and 35 years old who had mild COVID-19 (a few samples of this study predate the infection). The sample titles of this study are shuffled in the database, so cell type and time point are left out; the donor was told from shared clones.

This clonotype was detected only a few times. V usage is TRBV24-1 and J usage is TRBJ1-2, with D tentatively TRBD1 (6 bases). V was pared by 3 bases and J by 3 bases, with 10 bases between. The V gene's germline CDR1 is KGHDR and CDR2 SFDVKD. This CDR3 has 14 residues. The CDR3 bases are TGTGCCACCAGTGATGCACAGGGAGACTATGGCTACACCTTC. Its translation is CATSDAQGDYGYTF.

This clonotype was counted between two and nine times. CDR3 residues: CASSSAYRGPSTDTQYF. The CDR3 DNA is TGTGCCAGCAGCTCCGCCTACAGGGGGCCTAGCACAGATACGCAGTATTTT. The V gene is TRBV7-9, the J gene TRBJ2-3, with 9 bases lining up with TRBD1. The V and J ends lost 4 bases and 0 bases, in that order; junction bases with no gene match: 8. From germline, CDR1 is SEHNR and CDR2 FQNEAQ (reference sequence). The CDR3 runs to 17 residues.

This clonotype was seen only a few times. The chain couples TRBV5-4 to TRBJ2-7, with D possibly matching TRBD2 (7 bases). The V gene's germline CDR1 is SGHNT and CDR2 YYREEE (reference sequence). Trimming removed 4 bases from V and 6 bases from J, with 20 bases in between. CDR3 length equals 15 residues. The CDR3, as DNA: TGTGCCAGCAGCCCACCGGGGGGAGGGGGACCCGAGCAGTACGTC. This codes for CASSPPGGGGPEQYV.

The J gene is TRBJ1-1, the V gene TRBV28; the D is unclear. The CDR3 consists of 13 residues. V lost 3 bases, J lost 3 bases, and 8 bases lay in between. The germline CDR1 and CDR2 sequences are MDHEN and SYDVKM. The DNA of the CDR3 is TGTGCCAGCAGTTTCAATCCAGACACTGAAGCTTTCTTT. Translating gives CASSFNPDTEAFF.

The V and J genes are TRBV5-5 and TRBJ1-1; 9 positions agree with TRBD1. The CDR3 is 13 amino acids. Germline-derived CDR1 and CDR2 are SGHKS and YYEKEE (reference sequence). The junction had 5 bases not matched to a gene; V was cut back by 7 bases and J by 4 bases. The chain's CDR3 is CASGRTGVTEAFF. The CDR3 DNA follows: TGTGCCAGCGGGCGGACAGGGGTCACTGAAGCTTTCTTT.

J is TRBJ2-7 and V is TRBV6-5, with D possibly matching TRBD1 (7 bases). V shed 0 bases and J shed 2 bases, with 14 bases lying between them. Germline lookup yields CDR1 MNHEY and CDR2 SVGAGI. The CDR3 loop spans 16 amino acids. CDR3 sequence: CASSYSLQGGPYEQYF. As DNA, the CDR3 is TGTGCCAGCAGTTACTCGCTTCAGGGGGGCCCCTACGAGCAGTACTTC.

This clonotype was observed a few times. J is TRBJ1-4 and V is TRBV12-2. TRBV12-2 is termed a pseudogene. The CDR3 extends over 16 amino acids. In nucleotides, the CDR3 is TGTGCAAGTCGCTTAGCTTTGAGGGACCTGAATGAAAAACTGTTTTTT. This encodes CASRLALRDLNEKLFF.

The V call is TRBV24-1, the J call TRBJ2-3; unclear D gene. CDR3 length equals 14 residues. V gave up 4 bases and J gave up 3 bases, with 10 bases separating them. Germline V gene sequence: CDR1 KGHDR, CDR2 SFDVKD. The CDR3 coding sequence is TGTGCCACCAGTGACACGACCCGAACAGATACGCAGTATTTT. It translates to CATSDTTRTDTQYF.

The chain couples TRBV5-1 to TRBJ1-1; no firm D call. Germline V gene sequence: CDR1 SGHRS, CDR2 YFSETQ. The V and J ends lost 1 base and 11 bases respectively, with 21 bases between them. This CDR3 region has 15 residues. The CDR3 bases are TGCGCCAGCAGCTTGAGCCTAGGACGGGAGAGTAGGGCTTTCTTT. This encodes CASSLSLGRESRAFF.

The chain recombines TRBV5-1 with TRBJ2-7; 10 bases map to TRBD1. This CDR3 is built from 13 residues. Germline V lookup: CDR1 SGHRS, CDR2 YFSETQ. Germline trimming cut 4 bases from V and 6 bases from J; bases unmatched to any gene: 4. The chain's CDR3 is CASSGDRGLEQYV. CDR3 nucleotide sequence: TGCGCCAGCAGCGGGGACAGGGGACTCGAGCAGTACGTC.

Many counts were recorded for this clonotype. V gene TRBV15 combines with J gene TRBJ2-1; TRBD1 matches at 8 bases. The junction had 5 bases not matched to a gene; V was cut back by 1 base and J by 6 bases. Germline-derived CDR1 and CDR2 are LNHNV and YYDKDF (reference sequence). This CDR3 has 15 amino acids. The CDR3 DNA reads as TGTGCCACCAGCAGAGTAACAGGGGGTGTCAATGAGCAGTTCTTC. The encoded protein is CATSRVTGGVNEQFF.

In its sample, this clonotype was seen once. This chain uses TRBV7-9 with TRBJ2-7; TRBD1 aligns across 8 bases. The germline CDR1 and CDR2 sequences are SEHNR and FQNEAQ (reference sequence). The CDR3 has 14 amino acids. Trimming took 5 bases from V and 3 from J; bases not matched to a gene: 6. The CDR3 protein is CASSATDRGYEQYV. The CDR3 DNA follows: TGTGCCAGCAGCGCGACCGACAGGGGCTACGAGCAGTACGTC.

This clonotype was observed a few times. V is TRBV12-5 and J is TRBJ1-1, with D possibly being TRBD1 (6 bases). Germline CDR1 and CDR2: LGHNT and FRNRAP. The CDR3 is 14 amino acids. The germline V and J ends were trimmed by 3 bases and 1 base, with 9 bases remaining between them. For the CDR3, the DNA is TGTGCTAGTGGTTTCGGAGGGGGGAACACTGAAGCTTTCTTT. It codes for CASGFGGGNTEAFF.

This clonotype was detected a few times. V is TRBV20-1 and J is TRBJ2-1; TRBD2 aligns across 7 bases. V lost 0 bases, J lost 4 bases, and 9 bases stayed unmatched. Germline V lookup: CDR1 DFQATT, CDR2 SNEGSKA (reference sequence). The CDR3 is 16 residues long. The CDR3 DNA follows: TGCAGTGCTAGAGATCGACAAGCGGGGCCTTACAATGAGCAGTTCTTC. Its protein is CSARDRQAGPYNEQFF.

This clonotype was seen only a few times. The V and J genes are TRBV20-1 and TRBJ2-7, with a weak D call TRBD1 (6 bases). Germline CDR1 and CDR2: DFQATT and SNEGSKA (reference sequence). This CDR3 has 12 residues. V lost 6 bases and J 2 bases, leaving 11 bases between the germline ends. CDR3 sequence (DNA): TGCAGTGCACCCAGGGGCCCCTACGAGCAGTACTTC. It yields the protein CSAPRGPYEQYF.

There are a few counts of this clonotype. V usage is TRBV7-8 and J usage is TRBJ2-5; 8 positions agree with TRBD2. Germline assignment: CDR1 SGHVS and CDR2 FQNEAQ. CDR3 length: 16 amino acids. V dropped 0 bases and J dropped 5; count of bases not matched to a gene: 8. The CDR3 spells CASSLAGRGGIETQYF. The CDR3 nucleotides are TGTGCCAGCAGCTTAGCGGGTCGGGGGGGCATCGAGACCCAGTACTTC.

This clonotype was picked up many times. The genes are TRBV29-1 and TRBJ2-3, with D tentatively TRBD1 or TRBD2 (5 bases each). V was cut by 1 base and J by 3 bases, with 14 bases left in between. The CDR3 runs 15 residues. Germline loops: CDR1 SQVTM, CDR2 ANQGSEA. CDR3 sequence (DNA): TGCAGCGTTGAAGTTGAGGGGCTGTGGACAGATACGCAGTATTTT. Encoded protein: CSVEVEGLWTDTQYF.

This clonotype was picked up a small number of times. The chain couples TRBV6-5 to TRBJ1-2; tentatively, D is TRBD1 (5 bases). Trimming left V 0 bases short and J 4 bases short, with 15 bases between. The CDR3 spans 16 residues. Germline V CDR1 and CDR2: MNHEY, SVGAGI. CDR3 in amino acids: CASSYSAFEGSYGYTF. CDR3 DNA: TGTGCCAGCAGTTACTCGGCATTCGAGGGGTCCTATGGCTACACCTTC.

This sequence joins TRBV4-1 and TRBJ2-5, with D perhaps TRBD1 (6 bases). The CDR3 loop spans 15 amino acids. The V gene's germline CDR1 is MGHRA and CDR2 YSYEKL. V lost 3 bases, J lost 5 bases, and 16 bases lay in between. The CDR3 DNA sequence: TGCGCCAGCAGCCAGAATCAGGGGAGCTTGGAGACCCAGTACTTC. Protein: CASSQNQGSLETQYF.

This clonotype turned up a few times. The rearrangement links TRBV6-5 to TRBJ1-2; 7 positions match TRBD1. Germline CDR1 reads MNHEY; CDR2 reads SVGAGI. J lost 8 bases, V lost 5 bases, and 11 bases had no gene match. This CDR3 comprises 14 residues. The CDR3 region has the DNA TGTGCCAGCAGTCCCTGGGGGACAGCTGACGGCTACACCTTC. Its protein product is CASSPWGTADGYTF.

This clonotype was seen a few times. This chain's CDR3 is CASSYSPGTWEQFF. CDR3 DNA sequence: TGTGCCAGCAGTTATTCCCCCGGGACTTGGGAGCAGTTCTTC. The chain links TRBV6-5 to TRBJ2-1, with a tentative D call TRBD2 (6 bases). There are 14 residues in the CDR3. V was cut by 3 bases and J by 10 bases, with 16 bases left in between. Germline V gene data show CDR1 as MNHEY and CDR2 as SVGAGI.

There are a few counts of this clonotype. The V and J genes are TRBV6-5 and TRBJ2-1; TRBD2 matches 9 bases. Per germline, CDR1 MNHEY and CDR2 SVGAGI. This CDR3 has 16 residues. V was pared by 3 bases and J by 4 bases, with 7 bases of the junction left unmatched. The CDR3 spells CASSYSPSGEYNEQFF. DNA for the CDR3: TGTGCCAGCAGTTATTCCCCTAGCGGGGAGTACAATGAGCAGTTCTTC.

This sequence joins TRBV18 and TRBJ2-3; 7 bases map to TRBD1. There are 15 residues in the CDR3. Trimming at V came to 3 bases and at J to 1 base, leaving 4 bases not matched to a gene. The V gene's germline CDR1 is KGHSH and CDR2 LQKENI. CDR3: CASSPGDSRTDTQYF. The CDR3, as DNA: TGTGCCAGCTCACCCGGGGACAGCCGCACAGATACGCAGTATTTT.

The chain couples TRBV12-3 or TRBV12-4 to TRBJ1-1; 11 bases match TRBD1. This CDR3 comprises 16 residues. Losses at the gene ends were 3 bases for V and 0 bases for J; bases not matched to a gene: 3. CDR3 nucleotides: TGTGCCAGCAGTTTCGGGACAGGGGGGATGAACACTGAAGCTTTCTTT. Translated, it gives CASSFGTGGMNTEAFF.

This clonotype has more than one count but fewer than ten. The rearrangement uses TRBV7-2 and TRBJ2-1; no clear D gene. This CDR3 is 10 amino acids long. Trimming stripped 5 bases from V and 8 bases from J, with 4 bases between. Germline values: CDR1 SGHTA, CDR2 FQGNSA. The CDR3 loop reads CASSHYEQFF. Here the CDR3 DNA reads TGTGCCAGCAGCCACTATGAGCAGTTCTTC.